One sample yielded the 23 T cell receptor beta chains listed below, sequenced in a study of blood T cell repertoires in COVID-19. Clones were sequenced by immunoSEQ multiplex PCR, and TCRdb holds only the in-frame ones, with some missing. Of 80,000 to 100,000 clones listed, approximately 74% are singletons. Input material: peripheral blood. All receptors derive from a man aged 70-80 years with COVID-19, enrolled during active disease.

The rearrangement links TRBV28 to TRBJ2-1; D unresolved. Germline CDR1 MDHEN, CDR2 SYDVKM. V was shortened by 2 bases and J by 6 bases, with 5 bases between the two germline ends. The CDR3 has 12 residues. The chain's CDR3 is CASSLPVNEQFF. In DNA form, the CDR3 reads TGTGCCAGCAGTTTACCGGTCAATGAGCAGTTCTTC.

V gene TRBV4-1 combines with J gene TRBJ2-7; tentatively, D is TRBD2 (6 bases). CDR1 and CDR2 (germline): MGHRA, YSYEKL. The CDR3 is 18 amino acids. With 4 bases removed from V and 4 bases from J, the gap between germline ends came to 26 bases. The CDR3 region is CASSRLVTEAGGVYEQYF. CDR3 DNA sequence: TGCGCCAGCAGCCGGCTAGTGACGGAGGCCGGGGGAGTATACGAGCAGTACTTC.

The V call is TRBV5-1, the J call TRBJ1-2, with D possibly TRBD1 on 5 matching bases. The CDR3 is made up of 14 amino acids. The V gene lost 4 bases and the J gene lost 4 bases, with 14 bases spanning the gap. CDR1 and CDR2 from the germline V gene are SGHRS and YFSETQ. This chain's CDR3 is CASSPGHPSYGYTF. The CDR3 nucleotides read TGCGCCAGCAGCCCCGGACACCCTAGCTATGGCTACACCTTC.

V usage is TRBV4-2 and J usage is TRBJ1-2, with D possibly matching TRBD1 (6 bases). Germline V lookup: CDR1 LGHNA, CDR2 YNFKEQ. The CDR3 sequence is 15 residues long. V was trimmed by 2 bases and J by 4 bases, leaving 14 bases between them. DNA of the CDR3: TGTGCCAGCAGCCAAAATACAGGGTCTGGCTATGGCTACACCTTC. Its translation is CASSQNTGSGYGYTF.

The chain uses TRBV30 and TRBJ2-6; 12 bases fit TRBD1. With V trimmed by 2 bases and J by 4 bases, 6 bases remained unmatched. This CDR3 comprises 17 residues. Germline-derived CDR1 and CDR2 are GTSNPN and SVGIG (reference sequence). As DNA, the CDR3 is TGTGCCTGGAGTAGGGACAGGGGGCTTCCAGGGGCCAACGTCCTGACTTTC. Its translation is CAWSRDRGLPGANVLTF.

The chain employs TRBV18 and TRBJ1-2; a possible D gene is TRBD1 (6 bases). The CDR3 contains 13 residues. Trimming cost V 6 bases and J 2 bases, with 10 bases left between them. Germline-derived CDR1 and CDR2 are KGHSH and LQKENI. CDR3 loop: CASSGGRNYGYTF. CDR3 nucleotide sequence: TGTGCCAGCTCGGGGGGGCGCAACTATGGCTACACCTTC. The full variable domain, rest sourced from reference TRBV18 and TRBJ1-2, is NAGVMQNPRHLVRRRGQEARLRCSPMKGHSHVYWYRQLPEEGLKFMVYLQKENIIDESGMPKERFSAEFPKEGPSILRIQQVVRGDSAAYFCASSGGRNYGYTFGSGTRLTVV.

This chain connects TRBV6-5 to TRBJ1-2; D possibly corresponds to TRBD1 (5 bases). Germline V gives CDR1 MNHEY, CDR2 SVGAGI. Trimming shortened V by 6 bases and J by 10 bases, and 15 bases separated the two germline ends. This CDR3 spans 12 amino acids. The CDR3: CASSADSLSYTF. Written as DNA, the CDR3 is TGTGCCAGCAGCGCCGACAGCCTCTCCTACACCTTC.

In this sample, this clone turned up a few times. The chain recombines TRBV28 with TRBJ2-7; possibly TRBD2 for D (7 bases). This CDR3 is built from 15 residues. The germline CDR1 and CDR2 sequences are MDHEN and SYDVKM. V shed 7 bases and J shed 0 bases, with 16 bases lying between them. The CDR3 sequence is CASTPGGGGSYEQYF. The CDR3 bases are TGTGCCAGCACCCCGGGGGGCGGGGGCTCCTACGAGCAGTACTTC.

This rearrangement joins TRBV10-3 to TRBJ2-1; D is unresolved. Per the germline V gene, CDR1 is ENHRY and CDR2 is SYGVKD. Trimming took 5 bases from V and 1 from J, leaving 6 bases between them. This CDR3 region has 13 residues. Here the CDR3 DNA reads TGTGCCATCAGTTACGGGTCCTACAATGAGCAGTTCTTC. It is translated as CAISYGSYNEQFF.

The V gene is TRBV7-2, the J gene TRBJ1-1; 10 nucleotides line up with TRBD1. This CDR3 contains 19 residues. Unmatched junction bases numbered 11, after V lost 1 base and J lost 0 bases. Germline V gene sequence: CDR1 SGHTA, CDR2 FQGNSA. The CDR3 loop is CASSLVPPGQGSLNTEAFF. CDR3 DNA: TGTGCCAGCAGCTTAGTGCCCCCGGGACAGGGGAGCCTGAACACTGAAGCTTTCTTT.

The chain links TRBV7-6 to TRBJ1-3; TRBD1 agrees at 10 bases. V shed 5 bases, J shed 3 bases, and the junction held 4 bases outside the gene matches. CDR1 SGHVS and CDR2 FNYEAQ come from the germline V gene. There are 15 residues in the CDR3. This CDR3 is CASSLGTGDGNTIYF. DNA for the CDR3: TGTGCCAGCAGCCTCGGGACAGGGGATGGAAACACCATATATTTT.

This clone has more than one count but fewer than ten. The chain employs TRBV29-1 and TRBJ1-4; 10 nucleotides line up with TRBD1. Losses at the gene ends were 7 bases for V and 7 bases for J; bases not matched to a gene: 6. The CDR3 totals 13 residues. Germline V lookup: CDR1 SQVTM, CDR2 ANQGSEA. The CDR3 spells CSARGQGFEKLFF. The CDR3 DNA reads as TGCAGCGCTCGGGGACAGGGGTTTGAAAAACTGTTTTTT.

The V and J genes are TRBV7-8 and TRBJ2-1; TRBD2 matches 9 bases. With V trimmed by 1 base and J by 0 bases, 7 bases remained unmatched. This CDR3 contains 18 residues. The germline CDR1 and CDR2 sequences are SGHVS and FQNEAQ. This chain's CDR3 is CASSLVTSGRSSYNEQFF. The CDR3 DNA is TGTGCCAGCAGCTTAGTGACTAGCGGAAGGAGCTCCTACAATGAGCAGTTCTTC.

This sequence joins TRBV7-8 and TRBJ2-1, with TRBD1 identical over 8 bases. Per the germline V gene, CDR1 is SGHVS and CDR2 is FQNEAQ. J was trimmed by 3 bases and V by 2 bases; bases with no gene match: 6. The CDR3 totals 16 residues. CDR3 coding DNA: TGTGCCAGCAGCTTACAGGGGGCGCGGGGCTACAATGAGCAGTTCTTC. Amino acids: CASSLQGARGYNEQFF.

The J gene is TRBJ2-7, the V gene TRBV27; a weak D match, TRBD2 (6 bases). V lost 5 bases, J lost 0 bases, and 11 bases lay in between. Germline assignment: CDR1 MNHEY and CDR2 SMNVEV (reference sequence). This CDR3 spans 14 amino acids. The CDR3 protein is CASSPISGSYEQYF. DNA of the CDR3: TGTGCCAGCAGTCCCATTAGCGGCTCCTACGAGCAGTACTTC.

V is TRBV4-1 and J is TRBJ2-3, with D perhaps TRBD1 (6 bases). The V end was cut by 5 bases, the J end by 6 bases, with 24 bases between. Germline CDR1 reads MGHRA; CDR2 reads YSYEKL. The length of the CDR3 is 17 residues. The CDR3 region has the DNA TGCGCCAGCAGCGTCGACCGGAGGACAGCCAACGTGGATACGCAGTATTTT. It yields the protein CASSVDRRTANVDTQYF.

This chain links TRBV29-1 with TRBJ1-2, with D perhaps TRBD1 (5 bases). V was pared by 4 bases and J by 8 bases, with 14 bases between. Germline loops: CDR1 SQVTM, CDR2 ANQGSEA. The length of the CDR3 is 12 residues. The DNA of the CDR3 is TGCAGCGTTGGGGAGCCAGGGAGGGGCTACACCTTC. It codes for CSVGEPGRGYTF.

The chain couples TRBV3-1 (or the pseudogene TRBV3-2) to TRBJ2-7, with 11 bases that match TRBD2. After removal of 5 bases from V and 4 bases from J, the junction contained 4 bases not matched to a gene. Germline loops: CDR1 LGHDT, CDR2 YNNKEL (reference sequence). The CDR3 has 14 amino acids. CDR3 DNA sequence: TGTGCCAGCAGCAGGGGGACTAGCGGATACGAGCAGTACTTC. It codes for CASSRGTSGYEQYF.

As for this clone: A junction end diverges from the germline sequence, so it may reflect a read error. The V gene is TRBV20-1, the J gene TRBJ2-7; TRBD2 is a possible D gene (5 bases). The germline CDR1 and CDR2 sequences are DFQATT and SNEGSKA (reference sequence). The CDR3 length is 11 residues. The CDR3 nucleotides are TGCAGTGCTAGAGTTTACGGACTCCAATTTTTC. The encoded protein is CSARVYGLQFF.

The gene calls are TRBV5-1 and TRBJ2-7; 7 nucleotides match TRBD1. CDR3 length equals 15 residues. Looked up from germline, CDR1 is SGHRS and CDR2 is YFSETQ. Trimming removed 2 bases from V and 6 bases from J; junction bases left unmatched: 11. CDR3 nucleotide sequence: TGCGCCAGCAGCTTATGGGGCAGGGGGTCGGGCGAGCAGTACTTC. This translates into CASSLWGRGSGEQYF.

This clone has more than one count but fewer than ten. V is TRBV5-1 and J is TRBJ2-7; 13 positions agree with TRBD2. The CDR3 has 14 amino acids. V dropped 4 bases and J dropped 7; count of bases not matched to a gene: 5. CDR1 is SGHRS, CDR2 YFSETQ, per germline. The CDR3 region has the DNA TGCGCCAGCAGCCAAACTAGCGGGAGGGCAGAGCAGTACTTC. Translating it yields CASSQTSGRAEQYF.

The chain joins TRBV19 to TRBJ2-7; tentative D call: TRBD2 (6 bases). CDR1 and CDR2 from the germline V gene are LNHDA and SQIVND (reference sequence). With 8 bases removed from V and 5 bases from J, the gap between germline ends came to 13 bases. This CDR3 has 12 residues. Here the CDR3 reads CASSGERDEQYF. As DNA, the CDR3 is TGTGCCAGTTCGGGGGAGCGGGACGAGCAGTACTTC.

This chain links TRBV19 with TRBJ1-2, with 9 bases fitting TRBD1. The CDR3 sequence is 14 residues long. The J segment lost 3 bases and the V segment lost 3 bases, leaving 2 bases of the junction unmatched. Germline values: CDR1 LNHDA, CDR2 SQIVND (reference sequence). This CDR3 is CASSIDRGDYGYTF. In DNA, the CDR3 is TGTGCCAGTAGTATCGACAGGGGGGACTATGGCTACACCTTC.